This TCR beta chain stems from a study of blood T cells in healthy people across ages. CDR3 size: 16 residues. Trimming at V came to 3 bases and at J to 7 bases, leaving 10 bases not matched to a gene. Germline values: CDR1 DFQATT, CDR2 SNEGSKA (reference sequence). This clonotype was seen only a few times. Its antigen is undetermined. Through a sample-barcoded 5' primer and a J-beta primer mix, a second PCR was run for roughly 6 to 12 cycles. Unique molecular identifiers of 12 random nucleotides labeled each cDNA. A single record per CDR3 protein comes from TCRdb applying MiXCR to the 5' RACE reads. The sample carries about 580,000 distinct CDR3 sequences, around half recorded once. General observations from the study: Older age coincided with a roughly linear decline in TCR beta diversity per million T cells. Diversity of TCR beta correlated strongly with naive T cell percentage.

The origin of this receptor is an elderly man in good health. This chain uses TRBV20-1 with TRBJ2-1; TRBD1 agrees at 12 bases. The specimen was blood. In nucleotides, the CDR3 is TGCAGTGCTAGTCCCCTCCGGGACAGGGGGCAGAATGAGCAGTTCTTC. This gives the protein CSASPLRDRGQNEQFF.